The 16 T cell receptor beta chains given below trace back to one sample, sequenced in a study of T cells expressing NK-cell markers. Reanalyzing the 5' RACE reads, TCRdb keeps one entry per CDR3 protein, without DNA. This repertoire comprises around 100,000 distinct CDR3 sequences; its ten largest clones make up approximately 17%. Sequencing used blood T cells: a sorted CD56 or NKG2C T cell subset, CD4+ or CD8+ T cells, or bulk PBMC T cells (not recorded which). The receptors here all came from a woman aged 18-69 years in good health.

The chain uses TRBV7-9 and TRBJ1-1. Germline CDR1 SEHNR, CDR2 FQNEAQ (reference sequence). The CDR3 covers 14 residues. CDR3 in amino acids: CASSAGLVVSEAFF.

The J gene is TRBJ1-3, the V gene TRBV7-8; TCRdb indicates TRBD1, and absent DNA this call remains unverified. This CDR3 contains 15 residues. Germline V gene data show CDR1 as SGHVS and CDR2 as FQNEAQ. This CDR3 reads CASSARTGSGNTIYF.

The chain carries TRBV29-1 and TRBJ2-5; the D call of TRBD1 rests on TCRdb alone, since no DNA is present to check it. This CDR3 is built from 12 residues. Germline assignment: CDR1 SQVTM and CDR2 ANQGSEA. CDR3 protein: CSVEGDKETQYF. The complete variable domain, with remaining parts taken from reference TRBV29-1 and TRBJ2-5, reads SAVISQKPSRDICQRGTSLTIQCQVDSQVTMMFWYRQQPGQSLTLIATANQGSEATYESGFVIDKFPISRPNLTFSTLTVSNMSPEDSSIYLCSVEGDKETQYFGPGTRLLVL.

The chain recombines TRBV28 with TRBJ2-3; no DNA is available, so the TRBD1 call from TCRdb remains unchecked. This CDR3 contains 14 residues. Germline CDR1 MDHEN, CDR2 SYDVKM. The CDR3 reads CASSPQGMTDTQYF. Combining the CDR3 with reference TRBV28 and TRBJ2-3 gives the whole variable domain DVKVTQSSRYLVKRTGEKVFLECVQDMDHENMFWYRQDPGLGLRLIYFSYDVKMKEKGDIPEGYSVSREKKERFSLILESASTNQTSMYLCASSPQGMTDTQYFGPGTRLTVL.

CDR3 region: CASPGTHFTGELFF. The rearrangement links TRBV6-1 to TRBJ2-2; TCRdb reports TRBD1, a call that lacks DNA to check it against. CDR1 and CDR2 from the germline V gene are MNHNS and SASEGT. CDR3 length equals 14 residues.

The V and J genes are TRBV7-6 and TRBJ2-7; TCRdb selects TRBD1, and the lack of DNA leaves this call unchecked. Germline V CDR1 and CDR2: SGHVS, FNYEAQ. The CDR3 has 16 residues. CDR3 in amino acids: CASSLSGTGGMDEQYF.

The J gene is TRBJ1-1, the V gene TRBV19; the TRBD1 assignment by TCRdb is unverifiable without DNA. This CDR3 region has 13 residues. The germline V gene encodes CDR1 LNHDA and CDR2 SQIVND (reference sequence). The CDR3 sequence is CASSIADTAEAFF.

The genes are TRBV20-1 and TRBJ2-1; TCRdb's assignment of TRBD1 cannot be checked, as there is no DNA. Germline V gene sequence: CDR1 DFQATT, CDR2 SNEGSKA (reference sequence). The CDR3 is 14 amino acids. CDR3 sequence: CSGGAQPDYNEQFF.

This chain joins TRBV20-1 and TRBJ2-6. The CDR3 consists of 12 residues. CDR1 and CDR2 from the germline V gene are DFQATT and SNEGSKA (reference sequence). The CDR3 sequence is CSASSGANVLTF.

The chain combines TRBV14 with TRBJ2-1; without DNA, the TCRdb call of TRBD2 cannot be checked. Germline-derived CDR1 and CDR2 are SGHDN and FVKESK. The CDR3 extends over 11 amino acids. CDR3: CASSHGLAAFF.

The V and J genes are TRBV6-2 or TRBV6-3 and TRBJ2-1; as DNA is missing, the TRBD1 call by TCRdb cannot be tested. This CDR3 spans 12 amino acids. Germline assignment: CDR1 MNHEY and CDR2 SVGEGT. This CDR3 is CASSSDRAREFF.

This chain connects TRBV4-3 to TRBJ2-2; TCRdb returns TRBD1, unconfirmable since there is no DNA. CDR1 LGHNA and CDR2 YSLEER come from the germline V gene. CDR3 length: 13 amino acids. The CDR3 region is CASSPSGQGELFF.

This chain uses TRBV7-8 with TRBJ2-1; with no DNA, the TCRdb D assignment of TRBD2 cannot be verified. Germline assignment: CDR1 SGHVS and CDR2 FQNEAQ. The CDR3 length is 16 residues. The CDR3: CASSPIAGGPYNEQFF.

This chain links TRBV28 with TRBJ2-7; with no DNA, the TCRdb D assignment of TRBD2 cannot be verified. The CDR3 sequence is 15 residues long. CDR1 and CDR2 (germline): MDHEN, SYDVKM. The CDR3 sequence is CASSFWTSGGYEQYF.

The chain employs TRBV5-1 and TRBJ2-5. Germline V gives CDR1 SGHRS, CDR2 YFSETQ. CDR3 length: 14 residues. The CDR3 sequence: CASSSWTVQETQYF.

The rearrangement uses TRBV18 and TRBJ1-1. The CDR3 contains 15 residues. Germline-derived CDR1 and CDR2 are KGHSH and LQKENI. This CDR3 is CASSPPLEGNTEAFF.